This is a list of T cell receptor beta chains from one sample in a study of cytomegalovirus exposure and HLA in healthy donors. Sequenced by immunoSEQ multiplex PCR; TCRdb stores in-frame clones only, minus some. The sample holds fewer than 110,000 clones, roughly 80% seen once. The sequenced sample consisted of PBMCs. These receptors were taken from a man younger than 40 in good health and CMV-seronegative. Both conserved end residues are part of each CDR3. Each record gives: clone size, J gene, V gene, D gene, CDR3 DNA, CDR3 protein. A D gene is named only where the DNA matches it firmly. Rows may omit the clone size; those that give it use once, few, many or a size class.

>NA|TRBJ2-7|TRBV11-2|NA
TGTGCCAGCAGACTATCGACAGGCTACGAGCAGTACTTC
CASRLSTGYEQYF
>NA|TRBJ2-7|TRBV2|TRBD2
TGTGCCACCAGACTAGCGGGAGGGTACTACGAGCAGTACTTC
CATRLAGGYYEQYF
>NA|TRBJ2-1|TRBV15|NA
TGTGCCACCAGCAGTCAGGCCCTTCATGAGCAGTTCTTC
CATSSQALHEQFF
>NA|TRBJ1-5|TRBV25-1|NA
TGTGCCAGCAGTGCGGGGGGGAGCAATCAGCCCCAGCATTTT
CASSAGGSNQPQHF
>NA|TRBJ2-7|TRBV15|NA
TGTGCCACCAGCCCGCTGGGGGGACAGATCTACGAGCAGTACTTC
CATSPLGGQIYEQYF
>NA|TRBJ1-5|TRBV19|NA
TGTGCCAGCCGGGCGACCAGCAGGGCTCAGCCCCAGCATTTT
CASRATSRAQPQHF
>NA|TRBJ2-7|TRBV5-6|NA
TGTGCCAGCAGCTTGGGACAGAGCGACGAGCAGTACTTC
CASSLGQSDEQYF
>NA|TRBJ1-1|TRBV6-6|TRBD1
TGTGCCAGCAGCCTCAGACAGGGACGGGACACTGAAGCTTTCTTT
CASSLRQGRDTEAFF
>NA|TRBJ2-7|TRBV12-5|TRBD2
TGTGCTAGTGGTTCTGCGTCCGGGACTAGGAACGAGCAGTACTTC
CASGSASGTRNEQYF
>NA|TRBJ1-5|TRBV27|NA
TGTGCCAGCAGTGGGGGTGGAGGGAATCAGCCCCAGCATTTT
CASSGGGGNQPQHF
>NA|TRBJ1-5|TRBV19|NA
TGTGCCAGCGGGCCGGGGTTGGCTTATCAGCCCCAGCATTTT
CASGPGLAYQPQHF
>NA|TRBJ1-1|TRBV6-5|TRBD1
TGTGCCAGCAGTTACGCCGGGACAGGGGAGACTGAAGCTTTCTTT
CASSYAGTGETEAFF
>NA|TRBJ1-3|TRBV19|NA
TGTGCCAGTAGTATCCGTACTTCTGGAAACACCATATATTTT
CASSIRTSGNTIYF
>NA|TRBJ2-1|TRBV21-1|NA
TGTGCCAGCAGCAAAGTGGAAGGGGGGGTCGATGAGCAGTTCTTC
CASSKVEGGVDEQFF
>NA|TRBJ1-5|TRBV15|NA
TGTGCCACCAGCAGAGTAGCAGGGGCTATCAATCAGCCCCAGCATTTT
CATSRVAGAINQPQHF
>NA|TRBJ2-6|TRBV4-1|TRBD1
TGCGCCAGCAGCCAAGAGGGACAGGGGGATGGGGCCAACGTCCTGACTTTC
CASSQEGQGDGANVLTF
>NA|TRBJ1-5|TRBV11-2|TRBD1
TGTGCCAGCAGCTTTTCCGGGACAGACAATCAGCCCCAGCATTTT
CASSFSGTDNQPQHF
>NA|TRBJ2-1|TRBV6-4|TRBD2
TGTGCCAGCAGTCGGACTAGCGGGAGCCCGTACAATGAGCAGTTCTTC
CASSRTSGSPYNEQFF
>NA|TRBJ2-6|TRBV29-1|NA
TGCAGCGCCTACCTCATCGGGAAACTCTCTGGGGCCAACGTCCTGACTTTC
CSAYLIGKLSGANVLTF
>NA|TRBJ2-5|TRBV9|NA
TGTGCCAGCAGCGTCGCTAGCAGCCAAGAGACCCAGTACTTC
CASSVASSQETQYF
>once|TRBJ1-1|TRBV29-1|NA
TGCAGCGTGAAGATGGCAGGCACTGAAGCTTTCTTT
CSVKMAGTEAFF
>NA|TRBJ2-7|TRBV5-5|NA
TGTGCCAGCAACAGGGGGACGGGGGGAGGATCCTACGAGCAGTACTTC
CASNRGTGGGSYEQYF
>NA|TRBJ2-7|TRBV9|TRBD2
TGTGCCAGCAGCTCCACCGGGACTAGCGGTTACGAGCAGTACTTC
CASSSTGTSGYEQYF
>once|TRBJ1-1|TRBV5-4|TRBD1
TGTGCCAGCAGCTCCCGACAGGGGAACACTGAAGCTTTCTTT
CASSSRQGNTEAFF
>NA|TRBJ1-5|TRBV7-2|TRBD1
TGTGCCAGCAGCCCAGAGACAGGGATGAGCAATCAGCCCCAGCATTTT
CASSPETGMSNQPQHF
>once|TRBJ1-2|TRBV6-5|TRBD1
TGTGCCAGCAGTCCCCCGACAGGGGGACATGGCTACACCTTC
CASSPPTGGHGYTF
>NA|TRBJ1-1|TRBV7-9|TRBD1
TGTGCCAGCAGCTTTACAGGGGCTGAAGCTTTCTTT
CASSFTGAEAFF
>few|TRBJ1-6|TRBV2|TRBD1
TGTGCCAGCAGTGGGGACAGGGTCCGAGGCCCTAATAATTCACCCCTCCACTTT
CASSGDRVRGPNNSPLHF
>NA|TRBJ2-5|TRBV29-1|TRBD1
TGCAGCCTACAGGGGTCAATGTGGGGCGAGACCCAGTACTTC
CSLQGSMWGETQYF
>once|TRBJ1-2|TRBV5-1|TRBD1
TGCGCCAGCAGCCAGGACAGGGGGCACTATGGCTACACCTTC
CASSQDRGHYGYTF
>NA|TRBJ2-3|TRBV6-5|NA
TGTGCCAGCAGTAGAGAGTTCACAGATACGCAGTATTTT
CASSREFTDTQYF
>few|TRBJ1-4|TRBV28|NA
TGTGCCAGCAGTTTAGGGCGGGGATTACGGACTAATGAAAAACTGTTTTTT
CASSLGRGLRTNEKLFF
>NA|TRBJ2-7|TRBV7-9|TRBD2
TGTGCCAGCAGCTCCTTCGGGACTAGCGGATCGTACGAGCAGTACTTC
CASSSFGTSGSYEQYF
>once|TRBJ2-1|TRBV7-9|NA
TGTGCCAGCAGTTCAACTTGGGCGAGTCCGAATGAGCAGTTCTTC
CASSSTWASPNEQFF
>NA|TRBJ2-5|TRBV7-6|NA
TGTGCCAGCAGCTTAGCGGGAGGCTATCCCCAAGGGGAGACCCAGTACTTC
CASSLAGGYPQGETQYF
>NA|TRBJ2-1|TRBV5-1|TRBD2
TGCGCCAGCAGCTTGGGTGCTCTAGCGGGGGTCAATGAGCAGTTCTTC
CASSLGALAGVNEQFF
>NA|TRBJ2-7|TRBV30|TRBD2
TGTGCCGGTGGGGAGGTACGGGGGAGGGCCGGCTACGAGCAGTACTTC
CAGGEVRGRAGYEQYF
>NA|TRBJ2-7|TRBV2|NA
TGTGCCAGCAGGGCTAGAGGCTCCTACGAGCAGTACTTC
CASRARGSYEQYF
>NA|TRBJ1-1|TRBV27|TRBD1
TGTGCCAGCAGTACTCGGGACAGGGGGCGGACTGAAGCTTTCTTT
CASSTRDRGRTEAFF
>NA|TRBJ1-5|TRBV4-1|TRBD1
TGCGCCAGCAGCCGACCGGGACAGGGGGCTTTGGGCAATCAGCCCCAGCATTTT
CASSRPGQGALGNQPQHF
>NA|TRBJ1-2|TRBV29-1|TRBD1
TGCAGCCAGTCTTCAGGGGGCGGCTACACCTTC
CSQSSGGGYTF
>NA|TRBJ1-5|TRBV7-9|TRBD1
TGTGCCAGCAGCCGCACAGGGGAGCAGCCCCAGCATTTT
CASSRTGEQPQHF
>NA|TRBJ2-3|TRBV5-1|NA
TGCGCCAGCAGCTTCATGGGGAGTGCAGATACGCAGTATTTT
CASSFMGSADTQYF
>NA|TRBJ1-6|TRBV7-9|NA
TGTGCCAGCAGCCCAGGGTACACGGGTCCGAATTCACCCCTCCACTTT
CASSPGYTGPNSPLHF
>few|TRBJ1-1|TRBV6-1|TRBD1
TGTGCCAGCAGTCCGGACAGGGAGGACACTGAAGCTTTCTTT
CASSPDREDTEAFF
>few|TRBJ1-1|TRBV19|NA
TGTGCCAGTACCGACAGGAACACTGAAGCTTTCTTT
CASTDRNTEAFF
>NA|TRBJ2-5|TRBV18|TRBD2
TGTGCCAGCTCACGAGGGACTAGCGGGTCCGAGACCCAGTACTTC
CASSRGTSGSETQYF
>once|TRBJ1-2|TRBV5-4|NA
TGTGCCAGCAGCCAGGGGACCGTAGCTAACTATGGCTACACCTTC
CASSQGTVANYGYTF
>NA|TRBJ2-5|TRBV2|TRBD2
TGTGCCAGCAGTGAAGCAAGGGGTAGCGGGGGAAGAATAAGGTATGAGAGACAAGAGACCCAGTACTTC
CASSEARGSGGRIRYERQETQYF
>NA|TRBJ2-1|TRBV6-1|TRBD2
TGTGCCAGCAAGCGGGGAGATGAGCAGTTCTTC
CASKRGDEQFF
>NA|TRBJ2-1|TRBV25-1|TRBD2
TGTGCCAGCAAAATACTAGCGGGGGGCTTGAATGAGCAGTTCTTC
CASKILAGGLNEQFF
>NA|TRBJ1-4|TRBV13|TRBD1
TGTGCCAGCAGCGCGACAGGGGGCCCTAATGAAAAACTGTTTTTT
CASSATGGPNEKLFF
>NA|TRBJ2-7|TRBV18|NA
TGTGCCAGCTCCCTAAGCTACGAGCAGTACTTC
CASSLSYEQYF
>NA|TRBJ2-6|TRBV6-5|NA
TGTGCCAGCAGTTACTCGCGGTTTACAGGGGCCAACGTCCTGACTTTC
CASSYSRFTGANVLTF
>once|TRBJ1-2|TRBV2|NA
TGTGCCAGCAGTGATTTTGGACAGCACTATGGCTACACCTTC
CASSDFGQHYGYTF
>NA|TRBJ2-7|TRBV29-1|NA
TGCAGCGTCGGCCCCGGACTGGGGTCCTACGAGCAGTACTTC
CSVGPGLGSYEQYF
>NA|TRBJ2-7|TRBV28|NA
TGTGCCAGCAGTTTATCGTCTAAATACGAGCAGTACTTC
CASSLSSKYEQYF